The 2 T cell receptor beta chains reported below all come from one sample, sequenced in a study of T cells in Graves' hyperthyroidism and ophthalmopathy. It was RNA transcripts that yielded the amplified TCR beta CDR3 regions. HTBI primers were used for first-round RT-PCR of the TCR CDR3. TCRdb fed the multiplex PCR reads into MiXCR, producing one record per CDR3 protein. The data show 350,000 to 400,000 distinct CDR3 sequences, about 20% seen once. The sequenced sample consisted of blood. All receptors come from a young woman with Graves' hyperthyroidism.

The gene calls are TRBV20-1 and TRBJ2-5; D gene uncertain. Trimming removed 3 bases from V and 3 bases from J, with 8 bases in between. This CDR3 comprises 12 residues. Germline values: CDR1 DFQATT, CDR2 SNEGSKA (reference sequence). DNA of the CDR3: TGCAGTGCTAGCCATGGGAAAGAGACCCAGTACTTC. Its protein is CSASHGKETQYF.

This clonotype was observed at least ten times. V gene TRBV11-2 combines with J gene TRBJ1-1; TRBD1 agrees at 10 bases. Germline CDR1 and CDR2: SGHAT and FQNNGV. This CDR3 comprises 16 residues. The V gene end was trimmed by 5 bases and the J gene end by 0 bases; junction bases not matched to a gene: 6. The CDR3 nucleotides are TGTGCCAGCAGCGATAGGACAGGGGGTATGAACACTGAAGCTTTCTTT. As protein: CASSDRTGGMNTEAFF.